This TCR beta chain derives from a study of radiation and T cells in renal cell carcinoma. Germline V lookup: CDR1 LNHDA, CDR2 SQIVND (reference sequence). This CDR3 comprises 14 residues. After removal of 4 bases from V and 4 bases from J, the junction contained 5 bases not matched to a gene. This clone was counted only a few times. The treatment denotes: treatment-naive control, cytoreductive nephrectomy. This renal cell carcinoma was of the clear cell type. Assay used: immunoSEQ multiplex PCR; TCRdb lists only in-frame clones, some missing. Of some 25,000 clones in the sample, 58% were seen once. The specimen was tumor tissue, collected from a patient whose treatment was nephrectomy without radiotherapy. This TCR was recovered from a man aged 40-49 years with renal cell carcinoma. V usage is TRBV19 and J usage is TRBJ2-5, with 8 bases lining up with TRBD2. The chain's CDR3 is CASSSRLAGETQYF. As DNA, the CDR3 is TGTGCCAGTAGTAGCCGGCTAGCGGGAGAGACCCAGTACTTC.